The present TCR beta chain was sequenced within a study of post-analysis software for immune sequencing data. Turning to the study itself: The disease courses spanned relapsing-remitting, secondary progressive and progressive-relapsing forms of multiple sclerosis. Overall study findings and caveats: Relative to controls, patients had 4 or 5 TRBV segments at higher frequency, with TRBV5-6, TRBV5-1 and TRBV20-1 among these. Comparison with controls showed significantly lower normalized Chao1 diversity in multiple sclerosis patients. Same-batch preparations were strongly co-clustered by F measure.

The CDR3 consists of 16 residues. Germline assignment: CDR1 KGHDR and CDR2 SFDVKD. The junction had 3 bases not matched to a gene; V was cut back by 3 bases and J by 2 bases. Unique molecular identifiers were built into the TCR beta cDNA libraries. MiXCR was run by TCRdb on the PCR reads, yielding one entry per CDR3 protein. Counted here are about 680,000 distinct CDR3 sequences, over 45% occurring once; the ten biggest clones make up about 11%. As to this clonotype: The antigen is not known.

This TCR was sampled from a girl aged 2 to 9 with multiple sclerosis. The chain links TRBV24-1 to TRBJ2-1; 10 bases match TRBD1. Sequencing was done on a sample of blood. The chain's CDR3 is CATSDPGTGAYNEQFF. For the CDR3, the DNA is TGTGCCACCAGTGATCCTGGGACAGGGGCCTACAATGAGCAGTTCTTC.